A single sample gave rise to the 20 T cell receptor beta chains below, sequenced in a study of PD-1 blockade in classical Hodgkin lymphoma. Relapse was seen in all patients after autologous stem cell transplantation, and brentuximab vedotin exposure was variable. Measured with immunoSEQ multiplex PCR; TCRdb has only the in-frame clones, and not every one. This table has about 23,000 clones, about 71% appearing once. The material was peripheral blood mononuclear cells (PBMCs), obtained at baseline. These receptors all come from a human donor with classical Hodgkin lymphoma.

This clone is medium-sized by share. V is TRBV7-9 and J is TRBJ2-5; 9 bases line up with TRBD2. Germline lookup yields CDR1 SEHNR and CDR2 FQNEAQ (reference sequence). This CDR3 has 16 amino acids. V was pared by 1 base and J by 0 bases, with 3 bases of the junction left unmatched. CDR3 residues: CASSLESGRYQETQYF. The CDR3 nucleotides are TGTGCCAGCAGCTTAGAGAGCGGGAGGTACCAAGAGACCCAGTACTTC.

The chain recombines TRBV7-9 with TRBJ2-1; D remains unclear. Trimming pared 5 bases from V and 2 bases from J, leaving 16 bases between. The CDR3 has 16 amino acids. Germline CDR1 reads SEHNR; CDR2 reads FQNEAQ (reference sequence). DNA of the CDR3: TGTGCCAGCAGCACCGGGTTCCGGGTCGCCTACAATGAGCAGTTCTTC. Encoded protein: CASSTGFRVAYNEQFF.

The rearrangement joins TRBV4-3 to TRBJ2-5; possibly TRBD2 for D (5 bases). Germline CDR1 reads LGHNA; CDR2 reads YSLEER. The V end lost 0 bases, the J end lost 2 bases, and 7 bases lay between the germline ends. The CDR3 is 14 amino acids. The CDR3 loop reads CASSQERAQETQYF. Written as DNA, the CDR3 is TGCGCCAGCAGCCAAGAGCGGGCTCAAGAGACCCAGTACTTC.

The J gene is TRBJ2-7, the V gene TRBV5-6; the match to TRBD2 covers 8 bases. V lost 0 bases to trimming and J lost 6 bases; unmatched junction nucleotides: 8. The V gene's germline CDR1 is SGHDT and CDR2 YYEEEE. The CDR3 runs to 15 residues. CDR3 amino acids: CASSLDLAGTREQYV. The CDR3 nucleotides are TGTGCCAGCAGCTTGGACTTAGCGGGGACCCGCGAGCAGTACGTC.

This clone was recorded a few times. The V call is TRBV6-6, the J call TRBJ2-7, with 10 bases identical to TRBD1. The CDR3 covers 13 residues. The V gene's germline CDR1 is MNHNY and CDR2 SVGAGI (reference sequence). V was pared by 10 bases and J by 0 bases, with 3 bases of the junction left unmatched. CDR3 sequence: CATGQGSSYEQYV. The CDR3, as DNA: TGTGCCACGGGACAGGGGTCCTCCTACGAGCAGTACGTC.

This clone came up a few times. The CDR3 here is CATASNLGTGELFF. The CDR3 DNA reads TGTGCCACAGCTAGCAACCTGGGGACCGGGGAGCTGTTTTTT. The chain links TRBV5-4 to TRBJ2-2; D is perhaps TRBD2 (5 bases). CDR1 and CDR2 from the germline V gene are SGHNT and YYREEE (reference sequence). V was cut by 9 bases and J by 5 bases, with 17 bases left in between. The CDR3 is 14 residues long.

J is TRBJ2-1 and V is TRBV4-3, with D perhaps TRBD2 (6 bases). The CDR3 loop spans 16 amino acids. Germline V gives CDR1 LGHNA, CDR2 YSLEER. V was pared by 0 bases and J by 7 bases, with 16 bases between. CDR3 DNA sequence: TGCGCCAGCAGCCAAGACCTCCTTCGGGGGTCTAATGAGCAGTTCTTC. It encodes CASSQDLLRGSNEQFF.

The chain recombines TRBV4-3 with TRBJ2-4, with 7 bases that match TRBD1. Per germline, CDR1 LGHNA and CDR2 YSLEER. The V segment lost 3 bases and the J segment 1 base; nucleotides outside the gene matches: 6. This CDR3 has 16 amino acids. The CDR3 loop is CASSQTGRRAKNIQYF. In DNA, the CDR3 is TGCGCCAGCAGCCAGACAGGGCGTAGGGCCAAAAACATTCAGTACTTC.

The chain is built from TRBV19 and TRBJ1-1; the D gene is possibly TRBD1 (6 bases). The CDR3 has 16 amino acids. Germline V lookup: CDR1 LNHDA, CDR2 SQIVND (reference sequence). V gave up 8 bases and J gave up 6 bases, with 25 bases separating them. The CDR3 nucleotides read TGTGCCAGTCAGGTCGGAGGGGGAGGAAGCAGGGCTGAAGCTTTCTTT. This sequence encodes CASQVGGGGSRAEAFF.

The chain employs TRBV18 and TRBJ2-3; 8 nucleotides match TRBD1. Germline V gene data show CDR1 as KGHSH and CDR2 as LQKENI. The CDR3 has 16 residues. The junction had 4 bases not matched to a gene; V was cut back by 1 base and J by 1 base. CDR3 in amino acids: CASSPQQGDGTDTQYF. CDR3 in DNA: TGTGCCAGCTCACCACAACAGGGGGACGGCACAGATACGCAGTATTTT. Full variable domain (outside the CDR3, taken from reference TRBV18 and TRBJ2-3): NAGVMQNPRHLVRRRGQEARLRCSPMKGHSHVYWYRQLPEEGLKFMVYLQKENIIDESGMPKERFSAEFPKEGPSILRIQQVVRGDSAAYFCASSPQQGDGTDTQYFGPGTRLTVL.

The chain uses TRBV19 and TRBJ1-4, with D possibly being TRBD1 (5 bases). The CDR3 is 15 amino acids. Trimming left V 3 bases short and J 8 bases short, with 16 bases between. The germline V gene encodes CDR1 LNHDA and CDR2 SQIVND (reference sequence). CDR3 nucleotides: TGTGCCAGTAGTATGCAATGGGGGAGTGGCGAAAAACTGTTTTTT. Translating gives CASSMQWGSGEKLFF.

V is TRBV11-3 and J is TRBJ2-7, with TRBD1 as a possible D gene (5 bases). CDR3 length: 12 amino acids. Germline V gives CDR1 SGHNT, CDR2 YENEEA. V dropped 3 bases and J dropped 5 bases, with 8 bases sitting between them. The DNA for the CDR3 is TGTGCCAGCAGCTTGGACACCCACGAGCAGTACTTC. Residues: CASSLDTHEQYF.

The V gene is TRBV19, the J gene TRBJ2-5; a weak D match, TRBD1 (8 bases). V shed 3 bases and J shed 5 bases, with 22 bases lying between them. Germline values: CDR1 LNHDA, CDR2 SQIVND (reference sequence). The CDR3 is 17 residues long. CDR3 sequence reads: CASSIRGVDRGLETQYF. The CDR3 nucleotides read TGTGCCAGTAGTATCCGGGGGGTTGACAGGGGCCTCGAGACCCAGTACTTC.

The chain carries TRBV7-9 and TRBJ1-4, with D unresolved. The CDR3 has 14 residues. Trimming left V 3 bases short and J 3 bases short, with 8 bases between. The germline CDR1 and CDR2 sequences are SEHNR and FQNEAQ (reference sequence). The CDR3 is CASSFGRANEKLFF. The CDR3 nucleotides are TGTGCCAGCAGCTTCGGTAGGGCTAATGAAAAACTGTTTTTT.

In this sample, this clone turned up a few times. The genes are TRBV19 and TRBJ1-5; 8 bases match TRBD1. V trimming: 7 bases; J trimming: 3 bases; junction bases outside the gene matches: 8. The CDR3 runs 15 residues. Germline V gives CDR1 LNHDA, CDR2 SQIVND (reference sequence). This CDR3 is CASKTTGALNQPQHF. The CDR3 DNA sequence: TGTGCCAGTAAGACGACAGGGGCACTCAATCAGCCCCAGCATTTT. Drawing the rest from reference TRBV19 and TRBJ1-5, the complete variable domain is DGGITQSPKYLFRKEGQNVTLSCEQNLNHDAMYWYRQDPGQGLRLIYYSQIVNDFQKGDIAEGYSVSREKKESFPLTVTSAQKNPTAFYLCASKTTGALNQPQHFGDGTRLSIL.

There are a few counts of this clone. The V call is TRBV11-2, the J call TRBJ2-7, with 9 positions matching TRBD2. Trimming removed 5 bases from V and 3 bases from J; junction bases left unmatched: 2. CDR1 SGHAT and CDR2 FQNNGV come from the germline V gene. This CDR3 has 13 amino acids. The CDR3 bases are TGTGCCAGCAGCCGCGGGGGGGGCTACGAGCAGTACGTC. Translating it yields CASSRGGGYEQYV.

This chain joins TRBV6-1 and TRBJ1-2; the D gene is possibly TRBD1 (5 bases). The length of the CDR3 is 13 residues. Germline CDR1 is MNHNS and CDR2 is SASEGT. Trimming cost V 2 bases and J 5 bases, with 9 bases left between them. The CDR3 reads CASSERGLYGYTF. For the CDR3, the DNA is TGTGCCAGCAGTGAACGGGGCTTGTATGGCTACACCTTC.

V gene TRBV4-1 combines with J gene TRBJ2-3; TRBD2 agrees at 7 bases. J lost 0 bases, V lost 4 bases, and 4 bases had no gene match. The germline V gene has CDR1 MGHRA and CDR2 YSYEKL. The CDR3 runs 15 residues. CDR3 protein: CASSLGRSSTDTQYF. CDR3 in DNA: TGCGCCAGCAGCCTCGGGAGGTCTAGCACAGATACGCAGTATTTT.

V usage is TRBV7-2 and J usage is TRBJ2-5; D is uncertain. Trimming shortened V by 1 base and J by 5 bases, and 2 bases separated the two germline ends. CDR1 SGHTA and CDR2 FQGNSA come from the germline V gene. The CDR3 is 11 amino acids. CDR3 sequence: CASSLVETQYF. CDR3 bases: TGTGCCAGCAGCTTAGTCGAGACCCAGTACTTC.

This clone was detected only a few times. The chain employs TRBV18 and TRBJ2-7; tentative D call: TRBD1 (6 bases). This CDR3 comprises 12 residues. Trimming left V 5 bases short and J 4 bases short, with 9 bases between. CDR1 and CDR2 from the germline V gene are KGHSH and LQKENI. The CDR3 region is CASSSQGYEQYV. The CDR3 region has the DNA TGTGCCAGCTCATCACAGGGTTACGAGCAGTACGTC.